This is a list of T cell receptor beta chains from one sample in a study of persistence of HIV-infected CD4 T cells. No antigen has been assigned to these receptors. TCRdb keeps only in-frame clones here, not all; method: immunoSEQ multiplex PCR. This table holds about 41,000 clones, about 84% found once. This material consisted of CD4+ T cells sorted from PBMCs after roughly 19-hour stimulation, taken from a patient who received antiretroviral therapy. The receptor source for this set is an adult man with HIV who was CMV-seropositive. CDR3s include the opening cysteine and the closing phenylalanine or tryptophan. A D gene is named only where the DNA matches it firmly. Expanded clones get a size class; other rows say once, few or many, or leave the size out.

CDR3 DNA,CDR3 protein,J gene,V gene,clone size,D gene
TGTGCCAGCAGTTCAGGGTACTCTGGGGCCAACGTCCTGACTTTC,CASSSGYSGANVLTF,TRBJ2-6,TRBV6-4,NA,NA
TGTGCCAGTAGTATCGGGACAGGCAAAAGGGACTATGGCTACACCTTC,CASSIGTGKRDYGYTF,TRBJ1-2,TRBV19,NA,TRBD1
TGCGCCAGCAGCTTGGCCAGCGGGAGAGGAGGGGTCCACGAGCAGTACTTC,CASSLASGRGGVHEQYF,TRBJ2-7,TRBV5-1,NA,TRBD2
TGTGCCAGCAGCTTGGTGGACAGAGACTACGAGCAGTACTTC,CASSLVDRDYEQYF,TRBJ2-7,TRBV5-6,NA,NA
TGTGCCTGGAGTCCCTTCGGATCCCTTGGCAATCAGCCCCAGCATTTT,CAWSPFGSLGNQPQHF,TRBJ1-5,TRBV30,NA,NA
TGTGCCACCAGCAGTCTAGGACACCGGGAGGGGCAGTACTTC,CATSSLGHREGQYF,TRBJ2-7,TRBV15,NA,TRBD2
TGTGCCAGCAGCTTAGACGGAAGTACGCAGTATTTT,CASSLDGSTQYF,TRBJ2-3,TRBV7-2,NA,NA
TGTGCCAGCAGCTTAAGGCGGGACTCCACCTACAATGAGCAGTTCTTC,CASSLRRDSTYNEQFF,TRBJ2-1,TRBV7-9,NA,NA
TGTGCCAGCAGCGTCTGGGGAGTGGGAGTATCTTCCTACGAGCAGTACTTC,CASSVWGVGVSSYEQYF,TRBJ2-7,TRBV6-2/TRBV6-3,NA,NA
TGTGCCAGCAGTTACGGGGTGACCATACAAGAGACCCAGTACTTC,CASSYGVTIQETQYF,TRBJ2-5,TRBV6-2/TRBV6-3,NA,NA
TGTGCCAGCCATGCGGACAGTCAAAGGGAGCTGTTTTTT,CASHADSQRELFF,TRBJ2-2,TRBV2,NA,NA
TGTGCCAGCAGTGACGCTACAGGGAGCGCTGAAGCTTTCTTT,CASSDATGSAEAFF,TRBJ1-1,TRBV6-2/TRBV6-3,NA,NA
TGCGCCAGCAGCCTAAAGTCAGGCGGGGAGCTGTTTTTT,CASSLKSGGELFF,TRBJ2-2,TRBV4-1,once,NA
TGTGCCAGCAGTTACCCCGCTCAGGGGAAGAGACCCTACGAGCAGTACTTC,CASSYPAQGKRPYEQYF,TRBJ2-7,TRBV6-2/TRBV6-3,NA,NA
TGTGCCAGCAGTTTCCAACCGACAGGGGTGGGCACTGAAGCTTTCTTT,CASSFQPTGVGTEAFF,TRBJ1-1,TRBV6-5,once,TRBD1
TGTGCCAGCAGCTTAGCACGGGGAACTGAAGCTTTCTTT,CASSLARGTEAFF,TRBJ1-1,TRBV7-9,NA,NA
TGCGCCAGCAGCCAAGAAAAAGGGGGGGGCTCAGGCTACACCTTC,CASSQEKGGGSGYTF,TRBJ1-2,TRBV4-3,NA,NA
TGTGCCAGCACCATTCGCGGGTCCTACGAGCAGTACTTC,CASTIRGSYEQYF,TRBJ2-7,TRBV3-1/TRBV3-2,once,NA
TGTGCCAGCTCACCACTGGGACAGGGTGGTGAAAAACTGTTTTTT,CASSPLGQGGEKLFF,TRBJ1-4,TRBV18,NA,TRBD1
TGTGCCAGCAGTGAAAGGGGGTCTTATAATTCACCCCTCCACTTT,CASSERGSYNSPLHF,TRBJ1-6,TRBV25-1,NA,NA
TGTGCCACCGAAGGGGATCGGGATGGCTACACCTTC,CATEGDRDGYTF,TRBJ1-2,TRBV10-3,NA,NA
TGTGCCAGCAGCCGCTCGGACCTTCAGCCCCAGCATTTT,CASSRSDLQPQHF,TRBJ1-5,TRBV7-8,few,NA
TGTGCCAGCTCACCCTGGACAGGCTCCTACAATGAGCAGTTCTTC,CASSPWTGSYNEQFF,TRBJ2-1,TRBV18,NA,TRBD1
TGTGCCAGCAGTGGGAGCGGGAGTCGGTTGGATGAGCAGTTCTTC,CASSGSGSRLDEQFF,TRBJ2-1,TRBV28,NA,TRBD2
TGTGCCAGCAGATTCCTCACAGGAGAGACCCAGTACTTC,CASRFLTGETQYF,TRBJ2-5,TRBV3-1/TRBV3-2,few,NA
TGTGCCACCAGCAGAGATACCACCCGTGGGTACGAGCAGTACTTC,CATSRDTTRGYEQYF,TRBJ2-7,TRBV15,NA,NA
TGTGCCAGTAGTAACCGGTACTATAGCAATCAGCCCCAGCATTTT,CASSNRYYSNQPQHF,TRBJ1-5,TRBV19,NA,NA
TGCGCCAGCAGCCAAGATTACGGGGACTATGGCTACACCTTC,CASSQDYGDYGYTF,TRBJ1-2,TRBV4-1,few,NA
TGTGCCAGTACGACAGGGGATGAGACCAATCAGCCCCAGCATTTT,CASTTGDETNQPQHF,TRBJ1-5,TRBV19,NA,TRBD1
TGTGCCAGCAGTGAAGCCGGGGGACCCTACGAGCAGTACTTC,CASSEAGGPYEQYF,TRBJ2-7,TRBV6-1,few,NA
TGTGCCAGCAGTTATTCTGACATGGGCGTCTATGGCTACACCTTC,CASSYSDMGVYGYTF,TRBJ1-2,TRBV6-5,few,NA
TGCGCCAGCACAGGGACATTTTTCTACAATGAGCAGTTCTTC,CASTGTFFYNEQFF,TRBJ2-1,TRBV10-2,NA,NA
TGTGCCAGCAGCCGCACAGGGGGCGAAAGAAGGGAGCAGTACTTC,CASSRTGGERREQYF,TRBJ2-7,TRBV5-6,few,TRBD1
TGTGCCAGCAGCGGAACAGGGGCTGGGGCCAACGTCCTGACTTTC,CASSGTGAGANVLTF,TRBJ2-6,TRBV2,NA,TRBD1
TGTGCCAGCAGCGTTTTCATGAACACTGAAGCTTTCTTT,CASSVFMNTEAFF,TRBJ1-1,TRBV9,NA,NA
TGTGCCAGCAGTAACCTAGCGGGAAACAATGAGCAGTTCTTC,CASSNLAGNNEQFF,TRBJ2-1,TRBV27,NA,TRBD2
TGTGCCAGCAGTTACGCGGGGGGCACAGATACGCAGTATTTT,CASSYAGGTDTQYF,TRBJ2-3,TRBV6-5,NA,TRBD2
TGTGCCAGCTCACCAACGGGAACTTTAGGACAGAACACTGAAGCTTTCTTT,CASSPTGTLGQNTEAFF,TRBJ1-1,TRBV18,NA,NA
TGTGCCAGCAGTAGTCAGGGGAGCTATGGCTACACCTTC,CASSSQGSYGYTF,TRBJ1-2,TRBV2,NA,NA
TGCGCCAGCAGTGAGTCTAGGGCATTAACCAAAAACATTCAGTACTTC,CASSESRALTKNIQYF,TRBJ2-4,TRBV10-1,NA,NA
TGCAGCGGGACTAGCGGGAACTACGAGCAGTACTTC,CSGTSGNYEQYF,TRBJ2-7,TRBV29-1,NA,TRBD2
TGTGCCAGCAGTGACTCTGTAGGGCAGCCCCAGCATTTT,CASSDSVGQPQHF,TRBJ1-5,TRBV6-4,few,NA